This T cell receptor beta chain originates from a study of shared clonotypes between healthy human individuals. Study in general: The donor pool was made up of a couple of women and a few men aged 18 to 49. Three plates each covered CD4 naive and memory; CD8 naive two, CD8 memory one.

Germline V lookup: CDR1 SGHRS, CDR2 YFSETQ. This CDR3 has 17 residues. J lost 3 bases, V lost 4 bases, and 13 bases had no gene match. Sequencing used immunoSEQ multiplex PCR; TCRdb keeps in-frame clones, though not all of them. Here the sample spans approximately 1.5 million clones, 98% being singletons. Of note for this clone: Its matching antigen is unknown.

The study's findings and limits: Shared clonotypes across all four donors exceeded non-shared ones in generation probability.

The split of CD4+ cells yielded CD45RA+ naive and CD45RA-negative memory subsets. The V and J genes are TRBV5-1 and TRBJ2-1; 7 bases align to TRBD2. The TCR originated in a man aged 25-45 years in good health. The sequenced material came from naive CD4+ T cells sorted from blood. Subset denoted: CD45RA+ positively selected. The CDR3 DNA reads as TGCGCCAGCAGCGCGAGCGGAGCGGGATTAAACTACAATGAGCAGTTCTTC. Its protein is CASSASGAGLNYNEQFF.